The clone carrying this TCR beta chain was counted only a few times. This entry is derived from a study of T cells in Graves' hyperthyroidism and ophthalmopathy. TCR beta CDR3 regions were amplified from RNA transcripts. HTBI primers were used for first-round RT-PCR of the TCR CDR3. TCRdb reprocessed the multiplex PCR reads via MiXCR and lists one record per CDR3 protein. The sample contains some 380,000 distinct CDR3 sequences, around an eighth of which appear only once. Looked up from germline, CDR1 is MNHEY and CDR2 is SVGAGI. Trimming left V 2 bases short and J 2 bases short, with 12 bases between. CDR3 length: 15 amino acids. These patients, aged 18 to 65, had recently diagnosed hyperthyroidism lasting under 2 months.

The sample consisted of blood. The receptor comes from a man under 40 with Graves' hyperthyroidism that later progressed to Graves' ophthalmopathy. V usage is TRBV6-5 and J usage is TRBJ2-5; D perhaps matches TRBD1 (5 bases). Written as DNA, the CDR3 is TGTGCCAGCAGTTACGGCGGACACTCTCAAGAGACCCAGTACTTC. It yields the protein CASSYGGHSQETQYF.